The 18 T cell receptor beta chains presented below share a single source sample, sequenced in a study of cytomegalovirus exposure and HLA in healthy donors. PCR was performed using 60 Vbeta and 13 Jbeta primers. Clones were read by immunoSEQ multiplex PCR, and TCRdb kept only the in-frame ones, dropping some. Among approximately 170,000 clones listed, 76% were seen once. Sample: PBMCs. These receptors were collected from a female donor in good health and CMV-seronegative.

This chain links TRBV27 with TRBJ2-7, with D unclear. The CDR3 sequence is 12 residues long. Germline values: CDR1 MNHEY, CDR2 SMNVEV (reference sequence). Trimming took 5 bases from V and 1 from J, leaving 6 bases between them. CDR3 in amino acids: CASSAGSYEQYF. In nucleotides, the CDR3 is TGTGCCAGCAGTGCCGGTTCCTACGAGCAGTACTTC.

The chain carries TRBV7-3 and TRBJ2-2; D might be TRBD2 (5 bases). There are 13 residues in the CDR3. With 5 bases removed from V and 4 bases from J, the gap between germline ends came to 8 bases. Germline CDR1 and CDR2: SGHTA and FQGTGA. The CDR3 is CASSRAGTGELFF. For the CDR3, the DNA is TGTGCCAGCAGCCGGGCGGGCACCGGGGAGCTGTTTTTT.

The J gene is TRBJ1-1, the V gene TRBV7-6; 10 positions match TRBD1. J was trimmed by 4 bases and V by 4 bases; bases with no gene match: 15. Germline CDR1 and CDR2: SGHVS and FNYEAQ. CDR3 size: 18 residues. This CDR3 is CASSSYGTGVPTSTEAFF. The CDR3 DNA reads as TGTGCCAGCAGCTCCTACGGGACAGGGGTCCCGACTAGCACTGAAGCTTTCTTT.

This clone has just one count. The V gene is TRBV27, the J gene TRBJ2-7; D unclear. The CDR3 is 13 amino acids. Trimming pared 6 bases from V and 0 bases from J, leaving 9 bases between. Germline V gene lookup returns CDR1 MNHEY and CDR2 SMNVEV (reference sequence). CDR3 protein: CASRRSGSYEQYF. CDR3 in DNA: TGTGCCAGCAGACGGAGTGGCTCCTACGAGCAGTACTTC.

The CDR3 loop reads CASRQSRTIYF. CDR3 nucleotides: TGCGCCAGCAGACAATCCCGCACCATATATTTT. The chain uses TRBV10-2 and TRBJ1-3; no clear D gene. V lost 6 bases and J 9 bases, leaving 9 bases between the germline ends. Germline V gene data show CDR1 as WSHSY and CDR2 as SAAADI. This CDR3 spans 11 amino acids.

The chain recombines TRBV7-9 with TRBJ1-6; 7 bases map to TRBD1. With 1 base clipped from V and 7 bases from J, the junction kept 4 bases outside the gene matches. Germline CDR1 SEHNR, CDR2 FQNEAQ (reference sequence). This CDR3 is built from 15 residues. The CDR3 coding sequence is TGTGCCAGCAGCTTAGGGGGGACAGTGAATTCACCCCTCCACTTT. Translated: CASSLGGTVNSPLHF.

This sequence joins TRBV6-5 and TRBJ2-4, with unresolved D. The germline V and J ends were trimmed by 0 bases and 1 base, with 7 bases remaining between them. The CDR3 has 15 amino acids. Germline V CDR1 and CDR2: MNHEY, SVGAGI. The CDR3 spells CASSYSEPAKNIQYF. The CDR3 DNA reads as TGTGCCAGCAGTTACTCTGAGCCTGCCAAAAACATTCAGTACTTC.

This clone was found once. This sequence joins TRBV6-6 and TRBJ2-1, with 8 bases matching TRBD2. Trimming at V came to 6 bases and at J to 4 bases, leaving 8 bases not matched to a gene. The CDR3 runs 15 residues. Germline V gene lookup returns CDR1 MNHNY and CDR2 SVGAGI (reference sequence). The CDR3 DNA is TGTGCCAGCAGGCAAACGGGGGGGGATTACAATGAGCAGTTCTTC. This sequence encodes CASRQTGGDYNEQFF.

This clone has just one count. J is TRBJ2-3 and V is TRBV6-4; 9 nucleotides agree with TRBD2. Trimming took 5 bases from V and 2 from J; bases not matched to a gene: 5. In germline, CDR1 is MRHNA, CDR2 SNTAGT. This CDR3 region has 15 residues. The CDR3 bases are TGTGCCAGCAGTAGCCTAGCGGGGTCCACAGATACGCAGTATTTT. The encoded protein is CASSSLAGSTDTQYF.

The V call is TRBV5-1, the J call TRBJ2-1, with D possibly TRBD2 on 5 matching bases. This CDR3 is 16 amino acids long. The germline V and J ends were trimmed by 0 bases and 5 bases, with 15 bases remaining between them. Germline assignment: CDR1 SGHRS and CDR2 YFSETQ. For the CDR3, the DNA is TGCGCCAGCAGCTTGGTCGTCGGGAACGGAGACAATGAGCAGTTCTTC. Its protein is CASSLVVGNGDNEQFF.

The V and J genes are TRBV28 and TRBJ2-5, with 7 bases aligning to TRBD1. CDR1 and CDR2 from the germline V gene are MDHEN and SYDVKM. The CDR3 spans 14 residues. V trimming: 6 bases; J trimming: 1 base; junction bases outside the gene matches: 5. The CDR3 sequence: CASRVGGPQETQYF. CDR3 sequence (DNA): TGTGCCAGCAGGGTAGGGGGCCCCCAAGAGACCCAGTACTTC.

The CDR3 DNA reads TGCAGCGTTGCACCGACAGACTACACCGGGGAGCTGTTTTTT. It translates to CSVAPTDYTGELFF. This chain connects TRBV29-1 to TRBJ2-2; maybe TRBD1 (5 bases). The germline V and J ends were trimmed by 4 bases and 3 bases, with 12 bases remaining between them. The V gene's germline CDR1 is SQVTM and CDR2 ANQGSEA. This CDR3 has 14 amino acids.

CDR3 amino acids: CASRQVRQYF. CDR3 DNA sequence: TGTGCCAGCAGACAGGTCAGGCAGTACTTC. This chain uses TRBV6-6 with TRBJ2-7; D is possibly TRBD1 (5 bases). There are 10 residues in the CDR3. The V and J ends lost 6 bases and 9 bases respectively, with 9 bases between them. The germline V gene encodes CDR1 MNHNY and CDR2 SVGAGI (reference sequence).

The J gene is TRBJ2-4, the V gene TRBV2; TRBD1 matches 8 bases. V lost 7 bases, J lost 6 bases, and 5 bases stayed unmatched. Germline CDR1 and CDR2: SNHLY and FYNNEI. The CDR3 contains 13 residues. In DNA form, the CDR3 reads TGTGCCAGCACCCCTGGACAGGGAAACATTCAGTACTTC. It translates to CASTPGQGNIQYF.

The rearrangement joins TRBV5-3 to TRBJ1-1; 8 bases align to TRBD1. TRBV5-3 is sorted into the ORF group, with uncertain function. The ends lost 4 bases at V and 11 bases at J; junction bases unmatched: 1. This CDR3 region has 10 residues. CDR3 amino acids: CARSRDRAFF. CDR3 nucleotide sequence: TGTGCCAGAAGCCGGGACAGGGCTTTCTTT.

The V and J genes are TRBV7-8 and TRBJ2-7; the D gene is possibly TRBD2 (6 bases). V was clipped by 7 bases and J by 7 bases, with 20 bases between them. Germline V gives CDR1 SGHVS, CDR2 FQNEAQ. This CDR3 spans 14 amino acids. The chain's CDR3 is CASIMEEGLGEQYF. The CDR3 DNA reads TGTGCCAGCATCATGGAGGAGGGTCTGGGGGAGCAGTACTTC.

The chain joins TRBV6-6 to TRBJ2-7; D ambiguous. V gave up 6 bases and J gave up 2 bases, with 14 bases separating them. The CDR3 has 14 residues. Germline V gene data show CDR1 as MNHNY and CDR2 as SVGAGI (reference sequence). The CDR3 nucleotides read TGTGCCAGCAGCTACCAGACAATTGCCTACGAGCAGTACTTC. Translated: CASSYQTIAYEQYF.

The V call is TRBV2, the J call TRBJ2-1, with D possibly being TRBD2 (6 bases). V lost 8 bases, J lost 0 bases, and 11 bases lay in between. Germline CDR1 reads SNHLY; CDR2 reads FYNNEI. The CDR3 is 14 amino acids. CDR3 in amino acids: CASFRDFSYNEQFF. CDR3 DNA: TGTGCCAGCTTCCGGGACTTCTCCTACAATGAGCAGTTCTTC.